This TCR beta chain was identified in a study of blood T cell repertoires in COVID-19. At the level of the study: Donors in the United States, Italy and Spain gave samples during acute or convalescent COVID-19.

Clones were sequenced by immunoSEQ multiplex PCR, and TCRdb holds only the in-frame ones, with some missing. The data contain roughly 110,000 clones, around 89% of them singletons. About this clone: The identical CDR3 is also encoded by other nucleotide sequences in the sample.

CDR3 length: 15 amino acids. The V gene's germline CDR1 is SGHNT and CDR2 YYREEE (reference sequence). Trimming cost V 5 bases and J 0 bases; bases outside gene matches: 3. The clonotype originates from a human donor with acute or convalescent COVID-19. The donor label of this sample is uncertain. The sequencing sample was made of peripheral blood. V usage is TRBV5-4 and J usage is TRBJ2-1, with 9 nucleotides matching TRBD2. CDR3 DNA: TGTGCCAGCAGTCTAGCGGGGAGCTCCTACAATGAGCAGTTCTTC. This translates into CASSLAGSSYNEQFF. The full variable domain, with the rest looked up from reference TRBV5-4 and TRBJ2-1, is ETGVTQSPTHLIKTRGQQVTLRCSSQSGHNTVSWYQQALGQGPQFIFQYYREEENGRGNFPPRFSGLQFPNYSSELNVNALELDDSALYLCASSLAGSSYNEQFFGPGTRLTVL.